This record looks at one T cell receptor beta chain sequence and its context. This sample is part of a study of blood T cell repertoires in COVID-19. Background on the study: Researchers got acute and convalescent COVID-19 samples from the United States, Italy and Spain.

Here immunoSEQ multiplex PCR was the method, and the copy in TCRdb shows in-frame clones only, minus some. Among some 25,000 clones listed, under 90% were seen once. This sequence was found in a human donor in a cohort sampled during active COVID-19. Sample: peripheral blood.

The chain's CDR3 is CASSISPGGAAGELFF. For the CDR3, the DNA is TGTGCCAGTAGTATATCTCCTGGGGGGGCGGCCGGGGAGCTGTTTTTT. The rearrangement links TRBV19 to TRBJ2-2; D is possibly TRBD2 (7 bases). CDR1 LNHDA and CDR2 SQIVND come from the germline V gene (reference sequence). The CDR3 has 16 amino acids. Trimming took 2 bases from V and 6 from J, leaving 16 bases between them.